A selection of T cell receptor beta chains follows, all from one sample in a study of cytomegalovirus exposure and HLA in healthy donors. Method: immunoSEQ multiplex PCR; TCRdb's copy keeps in-frame clones and lacks some. The profile shows tens of thousands of clones, roughly 81% of them singletons. Sequenced sample: PBMCs. Source of these receptors: a young woman in good health and CMV-seropositive. Each CDR3 is given with its conserved first and last residue.

v_gene: TRBV28
j_gene: TRBJ2-7
CDR3aa: CASNGGPGLPPYEQYF

v_gene: TRBV7-9
j_gene: TRBJ1-2
CDR3aa: CASSRPEGYGYTF

v_gene: TRBV15
j_gene: TRBJ2-3
CDR3aa: CATSRDSGRLAGGLITDTQYF

v_gene: TRBV5-5
j_gene: TRBJ1-2
CDR3aa: CASSLDYKTGYTF

v_gene: TRBV5-1
j_gene: TRBJ2-3
CDR3aa: CASRLAGGTDTQYF

v_gene: TRBV5-1
j_gene: TRBJ2-3
CDR3aa: CASSLGLTGFGTDTQYF

v_gene: TRBV7-8
j_gene: TRBJ2-1
CDR3aa: CASSLGSRANEQFF

v_gene: TRBV30
j_gene: TRBJ2-1
CDR3aa: CAWGTGLDNEQFF

v_gene: TRBV9
j_gene: TRBJ1-1
CDR3aa: CASSVVTTNTEAFF

v_gene: TRBV29-1
j_gene: TRBJ2-3
CDR3aa: CSVASRITDTQYF

v_gene: TRBV6-1
j_gene: TRBJ1-5
CDR3aa: CASSETMGYWRDSGNQPQHF

v_gene: TRBV11-2
j_gene: TRBJ1-2
CDR3aa: CASSFRTGGDYGYTF

v_gene: TRBV10-3
j_gene: TRBJ2-7
CDR3aa: CAISVTGWEQYF

v_gene: TRBV29-1
j_gene: TRBJ2-3
CDR3aa: CSVALGQTSTDTQYF

v_gene: TRBV7-2
j_gene: TRBJ2-3
CDR3aa: CASSSGLAPDTQYF

v_gene: TRBV6-5
j_gene: TRBJ1-3
CDR3aa: CASLPSSGNTIYF

v_gene: TRBV19
j_gene: TRBJ1-2
CDR3aa: CASSISVEAYGYTF

v_gene: TRBV5-6
j_gene: TRBJ2-7
CDR3aa: CASSLATDSYEQYF

v_gene: TRBV4-1
j_gene: TRBJ2-5
CDR3aa: CASSQGTGEETQYF

v_gene: TRBV5-1
j_gene: TRBJ1-1
CDR3aa: CASSFFLQGADTEAFF

v_gene: TRBV5-1
j_gene: TRBJ2-1
CDR3aa: CASSLSQYNEQFF

v_gene: TRBV5-6
j_gene: TRBJ1-2
CDR3aa: CASSPRRDSVNYGYTF

v_gene: TRBV9
j_gene: TRBJ2-1
CDR3aa: CASSGDYEQFF

v_gene: TRBV6-6
j_gene: TRBJ1-2
CDR3aa: CASSDRDSGYTF

v_gene: TRBV5-4
j_gene: TRBJ1-2
CDR3aa: CASSLGTQGYTF

v_gene: TRBV4-1
j_gene: TRBJ2-5
CDR3aa: CASSPQSSGGAETQYF

v_gene: TRBV6-1
j_gene: TRBJ1-5
CDR3aa: CASGHSDGPQHF

v_gene: TRBV4-2
j_gene: TRBJ2-2
CDR3aa: CASSQDRVVATGELFF

v_gene: TRBV7-9
j_gene: TRBJ2-1
CDR3aa: CASSPSYSTGGPGRKQFF

v_gene: TRBV6-5
j_gene: TRBJ1-1
CDR3aa: CASSTRQGETEAFF

v_gene: TRBV25-1
j_gene: TRBJ2-1
CDR3aa: CASSEGLAGVDEQFF

v_gene: TRBV29-1
j_gene: TRBJ2-3
CDR3aa: CSVERGGTDTQYF

v_gene: TRBV5-1
j_gene: TRBJ2-3
CDR3aa: CASSSGQGRADTQYF

v_gene: TRBV27
j_gene: TRBJ2-7
CDR3aa: CASSGTGFYEQYF

v_gene: TRBV9
j_gene: TRBJ2-1
CDR3aa: CASSETSYNEQFF

v_gene: TRBV4-2
j_gene: TRBJ2-7
CDR3aa: CVSSQDVLAGFDYEQYF

v_gene: TRBV4-1
j_gene: TRBJ2-1
CDR3aa: CATSHPGHGELIDNEQFF

v_gene: TRBV5-1
j_gene: TRBJ2-7
CDR3aa: CASSLGGTALYEQYF

v_gene: TRBV9
j_gene: TRBJ2-5
CDR3aa: CASSVGSGGLLETQYF

v_gene: TRBV25-1
j_gene: TRBJ1-3
CDR3aa: CASQGEGQGFGTIYF

v_gene: TRBV7-8
j_gene: TRBJ2-7
CDR3aa: CASSLYRGRRYEQYF

v_gene: TRBV9
j_gene: TRBJ1-1
CDR3aa: CASSLNLEGARTEAFF

v_gene: TRBV18
j_gene: TRBJ1-2
CDR3aa: CASSLLDRAYGYTF

v_gene: TRBV11-2
j_gene: TRBJ2-7
CDR3aa: CASSYDGWALEQYF

v_gene: TRBV29-1
j_gene: TRBJ1-2
CDR3aa: CSVLKPPGQGAANYGYTF

v_gene: TRBV5-1
j_gene: TRBJ2-5
CDR3aa: CASSLGQGEETQYF

v_gene: TRBV30
j_gene: TRBJ2-2
CDR3aa: CAWSVQTGSPGELFF

v_gene: TRBV18
j_gene: TRBJ1-5
CDR3aa: CASSPTGDGNQPQHF

v_gene: TRBV5-1
j_gene: TRBJ1-1
CDR3aa: CASRMEGDLNTEAFF

v_gene: TRBV10-1
j_gene: TRBJ2-7
CDR3aa: CASTTTGTGVGEQYF

v_gene: TRBV5-1
j_gene: TRBJ1-3
CDR3aa: CASSPRTVGTGNTIYF

v_gene: TRBV15
j_gene: TRBJ2-7
CDR3aa: CATSSRDGVYEQYF

v_gene: TRBV15
j_gene: TRBJ2-6
CDR3aa: CATSRDRGTGANVLTF

v_gene: TRBV25-1
j_gene: TRBJ1-5
CDR3aa: CASSESGTGGGQPQHF

v_gene: TRBV28
j_gene: TRBJ1-1
CDR3aa: CASSLRGISSNTEAFF